The 28 T cell receptor beta chains in this list originate from one sample, sequenced in a study of T cell repertoires in cytomegalovirus infection. TCRdb re-called the reads through MiXCR, storing one row per CDR3 protein. This sample carries around 900,000 distinct CDR3 sequences, around a third of them seen once, and the ten largest clones take around an eighth. Antigen specificity for these receptors is unknown. The sample here was cultured CD8+ T cells from PBMCs, taken from culture after CMV antigen stimulation. The receptors stem from a human donor in good health (CMV status not recorded). Some clones in this sample may be carry-over from other donors' samples.

The chain couples TRBV12-3 or TRBV12-4 to TRBJ2-5; D gene unclear. Trimming cost V 2 bases and J 2 bases, with 9 bases left between them. The CDR3 consists of 14 residues. CDR3 DNA sequence: TGTGCCAGCAGTTTAACCACCATGCAAGAGACCCAGTACTTC. This gives the protein CASSLTTMQETQYF.

CDR3 residues: CASSLPGTGLPGDYGYTF. The DNA for the CDR3 is TGTGCCAGCAGCTTACCCGGGACAGGCCTCCCGGGGGACTATGGCTACACCTTC. The rearrangement links TRBV5-4 to TRBJ1-2; 8 bases map to TRBD1. Germline CDR1 is SGHNT and CDR2 is YYREEE (reference sequence). The trim removed 2 bases at V and 3 bases at J, leaving 15 bases unmatched. The CDR3 is 18 amino acids.

The V gene is TRBV9, the J gene TRBJ2-7; no clear D. Per germline, CDR1 SGDLS and CDR2 YYNGEE. The V and J ends lost 2 bases and 12 bases respectively, with 6 bases between them. The CDR3 extends over 9 amino acids. In DNA, the CDR3 is TGTGCCAGCAGCGTTCCACCGTACTTC. This translates into CASSVPPYF.

CDR3 in amino acids: CSARRQGGYGYTF. CDR3 nucleotide sequence: TGCAGTGCTAGACGACAGGGGGGCTATGGCTACACCTTC. V usage is TRBV20-1 and J usage is TRBJ1-2; 9 nucleotides agree with TRBD1. V lost 2 bases to trimming and J lost 4 bases; unmatched junction nucleotides: 2. The CDR3 totals 13 residues. Per the germline V gene, CDR1 is DFQATT and CDR2 is SNEGSKA (reference sequence).

This clonotype was observed a handful of times. The chain recombines TRBV10-3 with TRBJ2-7; D remains ambiguous. CDR1 and CDR2 from the germline V gene are ENHRY and SYGVKD. This CDR3 has 13 residues. Trimming stripped 6 bases from V and 5 bases from J, with 14 bases between. The CDR3 sequence: CAISTPEGNEQYF. Written as DNA, the CDR3 is TGTGCCATCAGCACCCCCGAAGGTAACGAGCAGTACTTC.

The genes are TRBV24-1 and TRBJ1-2, with D possibly being TRBD1 (6 bases). Deletions cut 4 bases from V and 6 bases from J, with 11 bases between. This CDR3 is built from 13 residues. Germline CDR1 reads KGHDR; CDR2 reads SFDVKD. Here the CDR3 reads CATSDRGFDGYTF. In DNA form, the CDR3 reads TGTGCCACCAGTGACAGGGGATTCGATGGCTACACCTTC.

This sequence joins TRBV27 and TRBJ2-5; D is possibly TRBD1 (6 bases). Per the germline V gene, CDR1 is MNHEY and CDR2 is SMNVEV (reference sequence). Trimming took 1 base from V and 1 from J, leaving 7 bases between them. This CDR3 is 14 amino acids long. DNA for the CDR3: TGTGCCAGCAGTTTATTGACAGGCCAAGAGACCCAGTACTTC. Its protein is CASSLLTGQETQYF.

This rearrangement joins TRBV19 to TRBJ1-1; D is undetermined. V gave up 6 bases and J gave up 6 bases, with 11 bases separating them. The germline gives CDR1 LNHDA, CDR2 SQIVND (reference sequence). The CDR3 is 12 residues long. CDR3 sequence (DNA): TGTGCCAGTAGAGCATCGGTTGCTGAAGCTTTCTTT. Translating gives CASRASVAEAFF. Filled out from reference TRBV19 and TRBJ1-1, the complete variable domain reads DGGITQSPKYLFRKEGQNVTLSCEQNLNHDAMYWYRQDPGQGLRLIYYSQIVNDFQKGDIAEGYSVSREKKESFPLTVTSAQKNPTAFYLCASRASVAEAFFGQGTRLTVV.

This chain joins TRBV4-1 and TRBJ2-3; TRBD2 aligns across 9 bases. CDR1 MGHRA and CDR2 YSYEKL come from the germline V gene. The CDR3 runs to 15 residues. J was trimmed by 6 bases and V by 4 bases; bases with no gene match: 8. This CDR3 reads CASSPWAGGRDTQYF. CDR3 nucleotide sequence: TGCGCCAGCAGCCCCTGGGCGGGGGGGCGGGATACGCAGTATTTT.

A few counts support this clonotype. The gene calls are TRBV7-9 and TRBJ2-1, with TRBD1 identical over 10 bases. The germline V gene has CDR1 SEHNR and CDR2 FQNEAQ (reference sequence). The CDR3 spans 17 residues. After removal of 5 bases from V and 10 bases from J, the junction contained 17 bases not matched to a gene. In nucleotides, the CDR3 is TGTGCCAGCAGCGGGGGATCGACAGGGGGCCCGATTAGGGAGCAGTTCTTC. It yields the protein CASSGGSTGGPIREQFF.

This clonotype has more than one count but fewer than ten. The CDR3 reads CASSRTGVTYEQYF. Here the CDR3 DNA reads TGTGCCAGCAGCAGGACAGGGGTCACCTACGAGCAGTACTTC. V gene TRBV7-9 combines with J gene TRBJ2-7; 9 positions agree with TRBD1. The CDR3 is made up of 14 amino acids. CDR1 is SEHNR and CDR2 is FQNEAQ in the germline V gene (reference sequence). With V trimmed by 5 bases and J by 2 bases, 4 bases remained unmatched.

With regard to this clonotype: The conserved final phenylalanine or tryptophan is absent from the CDR3, which likely points to a read error. The chain uses TRBV6-2 or TRBV6-3 and TRBJ2-7; TRBD1 agrees at 8 bases. Trimming removed 2 bases from V and 3 bases from J; junction bases left unmatched: 6. There are 15 residues in the CDR3. In germline, CDR1 is MNHEY, CDR2 SVGEGT. The CDR3 DNA is TGTGCCAGCAGTTACCATCGGACAGGGCACTACGAGCAGTACATC. Translating gives CASSYHRTGHYEQYI.

This clonotype was seen more than once but under ten times. The chain is built from TRBV2 and TRBJ1-6; the match to TRBD1 covers 8 bases. The CDR3 sequence is 15 residues long. The germline V gene encodes CDR1 SNHLY and CDR2 FYNNEI. V dropped 6 bases and J dropped 6; count of bases not matched to a gene: 7. CDR3 DNA: TGTGCCAGCAGAGGGACAGGACCCTTTAATTCACCCCTCCACTTT. It yields the protein CASRGTGPFNSPLHF.

This clonotype has a count of ten or more. The V and J genes are TRBV6-2 or TRBV6-3 and TRBJ2-7; TRBD1 matches 8 bases. Germline CDR1 and CDR2: MNHEY and SVGEGT. V trimming: 8 bases; J trimming: 0 bases; junction bases outside the gene matches: 3. The CDR3 has 13 residues. The CDR3 sequence: CASETGDSYEQYV. CDR3 nucleotide sequence: TGTGCCAGCGAGACAGGGGACTCCTACGAGCAGTACGTC.

This clonotype came up a few times. The V and J genes are TRBV7-2 and TRBJ1-2, with a weak D call TRBD1 (5 bases). Per the germline V gene, CDR1 is SGHTA and CDR2 is FQGNSA. The CDR3 runs to 16 residues. The V and J ends lost 0 bases and 0 bases respectively, with 11 bases between them. The CDR3 protein is CASSLALGVSNYGYTF. The CDR3 nucleotides are TGTGCCAGCAGCTTAGCCCTGGGGGTGTCTAACTATGGCTACACCTTC.

This clonotype has only a few counts. J is TRBJ2-1 and V is TRBV7-6; D is uncertain. The germline V and J ends were trimmed by 2 bases and 3 bases, with 11 bases remaining between them. Per germline, CDR1 SGHVS and CDR2 FNYEAQ. The CDR3 runs to 15 residues. CDR3 amino acids: CASSLRRHLYNEQFF. Here the CDR3 DNA reads TGTGCCAGCAGCTTACGTAGACATCTCTACAATGAGCAGTTCTTC.

The chain couples TRBV4-1 to TRBJ1-1; 8 positions agree with TRBD1. The CDR3 has 14 residues. CDR1 is MGHRA, CDR2 YSYEKL, per germline. With V trimmed by 3 bases and J by 5 bases, 5 bases remained unmatched. The CDR3 spells CASSQAGGRTEAFF. CDR3 in DNA: TGCGCCAGCAGCCAGGCAGGGGGCCGGACTGAAGCTTTCTTT.

As to this clonotype: A read error is possible here, since a much larger clone lies one base away. J is TRBJ2-1 and V is TRBV7-6, with TRBD2 matching over 7 bases. The CDR3 loop spans 15 amino acids. Germline CDR1 reads SGHVS; CDR2 reads FNYEAQ. CDR3 DNA: TGTGCCAGCTGCTTAGCCTGGGTAGCGGGCGTTGAGCAGTTCTTC. Protein product: CASCLAWVAGVEQFF.

Ten or more counts support this clonotype. V usage is TRBV7-2 and J usage is TRBJ1-6; D ambiguous. Per the germline V gene, CDR1 is SGHTA and CDR2 is FQGNSA. This CDR3 spans 16 amino acids. V was shortened by 3 bases and J by 2 bases, with 11 bases between the two germline ends. This chain's CDR3 is CASSFRANAYNSPLHF. The CDR3 bases are TGTGCCAGCAGCTTCCGAGCGAACGCCTATAATTCACCCCTCCACTTT.

The chain combines TRBV12-3 or TRBV12-4 with TRBJ2-7; D may match TRBD1 or TRBD2 (5 bases each). V was pared by 5 bases and J by 4 bases, with 15 bases between. CDR3 size: 14 residues. CDR3 sequence: CASSKIVGVYEQYF. Here the CDR3 DNA reads TGTGCCAGCAGTAAGATAGTGGGGGTATACGAGCAGTACTTC.

This clonotype occurred many times. The chain is built from TRBV12-3 or TRBV12-4 and TRBJ2-5; 7 bases fit TRBD1. This CDR3 has 13 residues. Trimming took 5 bases from V and 4 from J; bases not matched to a gene: 4. The CDR3 region has the DNA TGTGCCAGCAGTCCGACAGGGATAGAGACCCAGTACTTC. Translation gives CASSPTGIETQYF.

This clonotype showed up just a few times. The V gene is TRBV4-1, the J gene TRBJ2-2; TRBD1 matches 10 bases. CDR1 is MGHRA, CDR2 YSYEKL, per germline. V dropped 10 bases and J dropped 6; count of bases not matched to a gene: 8. This CDR3 has 14 amino acids. The CDR3: CATRQGAYAGELFF. Here the CDR3 DNA reads TGCGCCACCCGACAGGGGGCGTACGCCGGGGAGCTGTTTTTT.

The gene calls are TRBV7-9 and TRBJ2-2; the D call may be TRBD1 or TRBD2 (5 bases each). V was cut by 5 bases and J by 0 bases, with 13 bases left in between. Germline V gene sequence: CDR1 SEHNR, CDR2 FQNEAQ (reference sequence). The CDR3 loop spans 16 amino acids. This CDR3 reads CASSPWDRANTGELFF. In DNA, the CDR3 is TGTGCCAGCAGCCCGTGGGACCGAGCGAACACCGGGGAGCTGTTTTTT. Full variable domain (remainder filled in from reference TRBV7-9 and TRBJ2-2): DTGVSQNPRHKITKRGQNVTFRCDPISEHNRLYWYRQTLGQGPEFLTYFQNEAQLEKSRLLSDRFSAERPKGSFSTLEIQRTEQGDSAMYLCASSPWDRANTGELFFGEGSRLTVL.

The table lists this clonotype with many counts. The chain couples TRBV7-3 to TRBJ2-2; the match to TRBD1 covers 10 bases. This CDR3 is built from 15 residues. J lost 3 bases, V lost 5 bases, and 3 bases had no gene match. Germline CDR1 SGHTA, CDR2 FQGTGA. The CDR3 DNA sequence: TGTGCCAGCAGCCCCGGGACAGGGGACACCGGGGAGCTGTTTTTT. This encodes CASSPGTGDTGELFF.

There are many counts of this clonotype. Relative to the germline gene, one junction end is altered; a read error may explain this. The chain employs TRBV12-3 or TRBV12-4 and TRBJ2-3; D not certain. The CDR3 contains 14 residues. The CDR3 spells CASSLVSGTDTQYF. The CDR3 DNA reads as TGTGCCAGCAGCTTAGTTTCGGGCACAGATACGCAGTATTTT.

This clonotype was seen a handful of times. The V and J genes are TRBV7-2 and TRBJ2-4; no reliable D call. Germline CDR1 is SGHTA and CDR2 is FQGNSA. The CDR3 has 12 residues. The V and J ends lost 1 base and 10 bases respectively, with 8 bases between them. The DNA of the CDR3 is TGTGCCAGCAGCTTAGGGACCGCGATTCAGTACTTC. It translates to CASSLGTAIQYF.

CDR3 sequence: CASSYGISSTDTQYF. CDR3 DNA: TGTGCCAGCAGTTACGGTATCAGTAGCACAGATACGCAGTATTTT. The chain employs TRBV6-5 and TRBJ2-3, with D uncertain. Trimming left V 2 bases short and J 0 bases short, with 9 bases between. The CDR3 length is 15 residues. From germline, CDR1 is MNHEY and CDR2 SVGAGI.

This clonotype was picked up many times. The genes are TRBV7-2 and TRBJ1-4; TRBD1 agrees at 9 bases. Germline V gene sequence: CDR1 SGHTA, CDR2 FQGNSA. V was pared by 4 bases and J by 8 bases, with 14 bases of the junction left unmatched. The CDR3 contains 17 residues. The DNA of the CDR3 is TGTGCCAGCAGCTGGATTCCACAGGGGGCGTTAGAAGAAAAACTGTTTTTT. Translated: CASSWIPQGALEEKLFF.